Listed below are T cell receptor beta chains from one sample, sequenced in a study of shared clonotypes between healthy human individuals. Profiled with immunoSEQ multiplex PCR; TCRdb holds only in-frame clones, not every one. Of millions of clones in the sample, around 95% were seen once. The sample was naive CD4+ T cells sorted from blood. These receptors were taken from a man aged 18 to 30 in good health. Each CDR3 is given with its conserved first and last residue. The order of the fields is clone size, V gene, J gene, D gene, CDR3 DNA, CDR3 protein. A D gene is named only where the DNA matches it firmly. Clone sizes are given selectively: once, few, many, or a class where the clone is expanded.

.	TRBV7-9	TRBJ2-1	TRBD2	TGTGCCAGCAGCCACAGCGGGAGGCCCGCGTTCTTC	CASSHSGRPAFF
.	TRBV7-8	TRBJ2-7	.	TGTGCCAGCAGCGAAACCTTGGACCTTTGGCGGGCGGACCACTCCTACGAGCAGTACTTC	CASSETLDLWRADHSYEQYF
.	TRBV28	TRBJ2-7	.	TGTGCCAGCAGTTTCCTTCCAGGTGATACCTACGAGCAGTACTTC	CASSFLPGDTYEQYF
.	TRBV4-3	TRBJ2-7	TRBD2	TGCGCCAGCAGCCAAGATGGGCGGGAGCACAACGAGCAGTACTTC	CASSQDGREHNEQYF
.	TRBV19	TRBJ1-1	.	TGTGCCAGTAGTATAACTCCCGGCCAGAGATACACTGAAGCTTTCTTT	CASSITPGQRYTEAFF
.	TRBV28	TRBJ1-1	.	TGTGCCAGCAGTTTATCCAGGGGAGGTGAAGCTTTCTTT	CASSLSRGGEAFF
.	TRBV10-1	TRBJ2-1	TRBD1	TGCGCCAGCAGTGGCCCCGAAACAGGGGGCATCAATGAGCAGTTCTTC	CASSGPETGGINEQFF
once	TRBV4-1	TRBJ1-4	.	TGCGCCAGCAGCCAAGGTTATTTCACTAGAGCAACTAATGAAAAACTGTTTTTT	CASSQGYFTRATNEKLFF
.	TRBV7-9	TRBJ2-5	.	TGTGCCAGCAGTCACTCTCCTTCCGGGACCCAAGAAACCCAGTACTTC	CASSHSPSGTQETQYF
.	TRBV6-1	TRBJ1-2	TRBD1	TGTGCCAGCGAGACAGGGGGACTTAACTATGGCTACACCTTC	CASETGGLNYGYTF
.	TRBV5-1	TRBJ2-3	TRBD2	TGCGCCAGCAGCAAAAGCGGGGGGGCCGCTGGAGATACGCAGTATTTT	CASSKSGGAAGDTQYF
.	TRBV28	TRBJ2-3	.	TGTGCCAGCAGCCTTCAGGCCCTAAGCACAGATACGCAGTATTTT	CASSLQALSTDTQYF
.	TRBV19	TRBJ1-5	TRBD1	TGTGCCAGTAGTAGGCAGGGGGCGGCAAATCAGCCCCAGCATTTT	CASSRQGAANQPQHF
.	TRBV6-5	TRBJ1-1	TRBD1	TGTGCCAGCAGTCCTCAGGGGGCAGGGGCTGAAGCTTTCTTT	CASSPQGAGAEAFF
.	TRBV27	TRBJ1-2	.	TGTGCCAGCAGAGGAGCTAACTATGGCTACACCTTC	CASRGANYGYTF
.	TRBV5-1	TRBJ2-7	TRBD2	TGCGCCAGCAGCTTGACTAGCGGGGGGGAATCCTACGAGCAGTACTTC	CASSLTSGGESYEQYF
.	TRBV6-1	TRBJ1-2	.	TGTGCCAGCGGAGACAGCTATGGCTACACCTTC	CASGDSYGYTF
.	TRBV6-5	TRBJ1-6	.	TGTGCCAGCAGTTACTTGGGGAATTCACCCCTCCACTTT	CASSYLGNSPLHF
many	TRBV2	TRBJ2-7	.	TGTGCCAGCAGTGAAAATATGAACAGCTACGAGCAGTACTTC	CASSENMNSYEQYF
.	TRBV10-3	TRBJ1-1	TRBD1	TGTGCCATCAGCGAAACAGGGGGCATGACATGGAACACTGAAGCTTTCTTT	CAISETGGMTWNTEAFF
.	TRBV18	TRBJ1-1	TRBD1	TGTGCCAGCTCATCGGACAGGGGACCGAACACTGAAGCTTTCTTT	CASSSDRGPNTEAFF
.	TRBV18	TRBJ1-4	TRBD1	TGTGCCAGCTCACCGGGACAGGGGATCATTGAAAAACTGTTTTTT	CASSPGQGIIEKLFF
few	TRBV19	TRBJ1-1	.	TGTGCCAGTAGTCGGGCGCGGGAAGCTTTCTTT	CASSRAREAFF
.	TRBV5-1	TRBJ1-1	.	TGCGCCAGCAGCTTGTTAATTGACTGGGGACAAGAGAAGGGCCGCGCTGAAGCTTTCTTT	CASSLLIDWGQEKGRAEAFF
.	TRBV5-1	TRBJ2-1	TRBD2	TGCGCCAGCAGCGTAGCGGGAGGGTCCTACAATGAGCAGTTCTTC	CASSVAGGSYNEQFF
.	TRBV7-2	TRBJ2-5	TRBD1	TGTGCCAGCAGCCGGGACAGGGGAACGGTTGAGACCCAGTACTTC	CASSRDRGTVETQYF
.	TRBV7-9	TRBJ2-3	.	TGTGCCAGCAGCTTTTCGACCCACACAGATACGCAGTATTTT	CASSFSTHTDTQYF
.	TRBV19	TRBJ1-5	.	TGTGCCAGTAGTCCGGGGAATCAGCCCCAGCATTTT	CASSPGNQPQHF
.	TRBV2	TRBJ1-3	TRBD1	TGTGCCAGCAGGAGGGCCGGGACAGGGAACCTCCGGGGAAACACCATATATTTT	CASRRAGTGNLRGNTIYF
.	TRBV7-9	TRBJ2-5	TRBD1	TGTGCCAGCAGTACACGTCGGGGACAGTTTTCGGAGACCCAGTACTTC	CASSTRRGQFSETQYF
once	TRBV5-4	TRBJ1-6	.	TGTGCCAGCAGCTTCCTACTCGACCCTCGCTCCTATAATTCACCCCTCCACTTT	CASSFLLDPRSYNSPLHF
.	TRBV5-1	TRBJ2-3	TRBD2	TGCGCCAGCAGCTTCTGGACTAGCGGGGGGTCTAGCACAGATACGCAGTATTTT	CASSFWTSGGSSTDTQYF
.	TRBV30	TRBJ1-5	.	TGTGCCTGGAGCCTAGGAGTGAGCAATCAGCCCCAGCATTTT	CAWSLGVSNQPQHF
once	TRBV11-2	TRBJ2-1	TRBD2	TGTGCCAGCAGCCTCAGCGGGAGGGTCTCCCTCAATGAGCAGTTCTTC	CASSLSGRVSLNEQFF
.	TRBV10-3	TRBJ2-7	.	TGTGCCATCACGCCAGACCCCTACGAGCAGTACTTC	CAITPDPYEQYF
.	TRBV2	TRBJ1-6	.	TGTGCCAGCAGTGTAACCGGGACCCCTAACTCACCCCTCCACTTT	CASSVTGTPNSPLHF
.	TRBV7-2	TRBJ2-1	TRBD1	TGTGCCAGCAGCTTAACACCCGGGACAGCGCTGTTGGGCGAGCAGTTCTTC	CASSLTPGTALLGEQFF
.	TRBV7-2	TRBJ2-7	.	TGTGCCAGCAGCTTAGGGGTAGTCTCCTACGAGCAGTACTTC	CASSLGVVSYEQYF
.	TRBV7-2	TRBJ2-2	TRBD1	TGTGCCAGCAGCTTACCCATGACAGGGGGCAGAACCGGGGAGCTGTTTTTT	CASSLPMTGGRTGELFF
.	TRBV7-9	TRBJ2-3	TRBD2	TGTGCCAGCAGCGCCGGGACTAGCTTCACAGATACGCAGTATTTT	CASSAGTSFTDTQYF
.	TRBV5-1	TRBJ2-7	.	TGCGCCAGCAGCTTGGCCGGCAGCTACGAGCAGTACTTC	CASSLAGSYEQYF
.	TRBV2	TRBJ1-2	.	TGTGCCAGCAGTGAAGAGTGGGGGAGAGATGGCTACACCTTC	CASSEEWGRDGYTF
.	TRBV2	TRBJ2-1	TRBD2	TGTGCCAGCAGTGTAGCGGGAGATAACAATGAGCAGTTCTTC	CASSVAGDNNEQFF
.	TRBV5-1	TRBJ2-2	TRBD1	TGCGCCAGCAGCATTTCGGACAGGGCCACCGGGGAGCTGTTTTTT	CASSISDRATGELFF
.	TRBV7-9	TRBJ2-3	TRBD2	TGTGCCAGCACCCCCGGGACTAGCGGGAACCCAAGGCGTACAGATACGCAGTATTTT	CASTPGTSGNPRRTDTQYF
.	TRBV5-1	TRBJ2-6	.	TGCGCCAGCAGTGAGGGCGCTGGGGCCAACGTCCTGACTTTC	CASSEGAGANVLTF
.	TRBV10-3	TRBJ1-2	.	TGTGCCATCAGTCGCACAGGGCAGGGTGGCTACACCTTC	CAISRTGQGGYTF
once	TRBV2	TRBJ1-2	.	TGTGCCAGCATCCTAACGGGACACCGCGTCACCTTC	CASILTGHRVTF
.	TRBV5-1	TRBJ1-6	TRBD1	TGCGCCAGCAGCTTTGGGACAGATAATTCACCCCTCCACTTT	CASSFGTDNSPLHF
.	TRBV6-1	TRBJ2-5	.	TGTGCCAGCAGTCTTAGGACAAACCAAGAGACCCAGTACTTC	CASSLRTNQETQYF
.	TRBV11-3	TRBJ2-1	.	TGTGCCAGCGCCCTCGGGGAGTGGAATGAGCAGTTCTTC	CASALGEWNEQFF
once	TRBV10-3	TRBJ2-1	TRBD2	TGTGCCATCAAGGACTCGGGGGGCAATGAGCAGTTCTTC	CAIKDSGGNEQFF
.	TRBV11-1	TRBJ2-5	TRBD2	TGTGCCAGCAGCTTAGCCGCGGGGGGGAAAGAGACCCAGTACTTC	CASSLAAGGKETQYF
.	TRBV10-3	TRBJ1-6	.	TGTGCCATCAGTCCCGGTGGGTCTAATAATTCACCCCTCCACTTT	CAISPGGSNNSPLHF
.	TRBV7-7	TRBJ2-7	.	TGTGCTAGCAGCTTAGGATTTGGGGGCGAGCAGTACTTC	CASSLGFGGEQYF
.	TRBV19	TRBJ1-2	TRBD1	TGTGCCATCAAGCCCGGGGACAGGGACAACTATGGCTACACCTTC	CAIKPGDRDNYGYTF
.	TRBV6-1	TRBJ2-7	.	TGTGCCAGCAGTGAAACAGCAGGGTACTCCTACGAGCAGTACTTC	CASSETAGYSYEQYF
.	TRBV6-5	TRBJ1-1	.	TGTGCCAGCAGTGAGGGGGTTGACACTGAAGCTTTCTTT	CASSEGVDTEAFF
once	TRBV5-1	TRBJ1-6	.	TGCGCCAGCAGCTTGGGGCAGTTAAATTCACCTCTCCACTTT	CASSLGQLNSPLHF